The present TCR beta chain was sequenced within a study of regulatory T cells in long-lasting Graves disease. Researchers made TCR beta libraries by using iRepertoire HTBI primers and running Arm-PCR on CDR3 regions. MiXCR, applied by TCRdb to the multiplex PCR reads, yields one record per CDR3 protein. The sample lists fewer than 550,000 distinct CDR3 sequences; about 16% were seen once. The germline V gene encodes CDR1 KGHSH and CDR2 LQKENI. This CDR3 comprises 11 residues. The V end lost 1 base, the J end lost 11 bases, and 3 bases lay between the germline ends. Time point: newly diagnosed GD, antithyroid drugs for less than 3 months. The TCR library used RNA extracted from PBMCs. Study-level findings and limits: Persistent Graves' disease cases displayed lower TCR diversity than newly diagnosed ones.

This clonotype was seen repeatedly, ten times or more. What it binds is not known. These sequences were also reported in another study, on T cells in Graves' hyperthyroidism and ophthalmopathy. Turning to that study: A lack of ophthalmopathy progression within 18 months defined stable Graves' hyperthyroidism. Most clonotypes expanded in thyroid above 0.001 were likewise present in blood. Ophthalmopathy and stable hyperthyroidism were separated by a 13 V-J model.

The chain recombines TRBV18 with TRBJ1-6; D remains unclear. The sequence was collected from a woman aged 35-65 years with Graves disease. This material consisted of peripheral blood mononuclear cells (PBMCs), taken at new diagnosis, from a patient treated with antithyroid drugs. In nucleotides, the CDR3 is TGTGCCAGCTCACCACTGACACCCCTCCACTTT. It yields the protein CASSPLTPLHF.